This paragraph reports one T cell receptor beta chain. The data originate from a study of cytomegalovirus exposure and HLA in healthy donors. CDR3 length: 14 amino acids. Trimming pared 3 bases from V and 0 bases from J, leaving 8 bases between. The germline V gene has CDR1 ENHRY and CDR2 SYGVKD. The PCR ran on 60 Vbeta and 13 Jbeta primers. Profiled with immunoSEQ multiplex PCR; TCRdb holds only in-frame clones, not every one. The data show 150,000 to 200,000 clones, with 80% to 90% seen just once and about 2.4% held by the top ten. Sequencing used PBMCs. The clonotype originates from a male donor in good health and CMV-seronegative. The V gene is TRBV10-3, the J gene TRBJ1-2; unclear D gene. CDR3 sequence reads: CAISENGANYGYTF. The CDR3 bases are TGTGCCATCAGTGAAAACGGAGCTAACTATGGCTACACCTTC.